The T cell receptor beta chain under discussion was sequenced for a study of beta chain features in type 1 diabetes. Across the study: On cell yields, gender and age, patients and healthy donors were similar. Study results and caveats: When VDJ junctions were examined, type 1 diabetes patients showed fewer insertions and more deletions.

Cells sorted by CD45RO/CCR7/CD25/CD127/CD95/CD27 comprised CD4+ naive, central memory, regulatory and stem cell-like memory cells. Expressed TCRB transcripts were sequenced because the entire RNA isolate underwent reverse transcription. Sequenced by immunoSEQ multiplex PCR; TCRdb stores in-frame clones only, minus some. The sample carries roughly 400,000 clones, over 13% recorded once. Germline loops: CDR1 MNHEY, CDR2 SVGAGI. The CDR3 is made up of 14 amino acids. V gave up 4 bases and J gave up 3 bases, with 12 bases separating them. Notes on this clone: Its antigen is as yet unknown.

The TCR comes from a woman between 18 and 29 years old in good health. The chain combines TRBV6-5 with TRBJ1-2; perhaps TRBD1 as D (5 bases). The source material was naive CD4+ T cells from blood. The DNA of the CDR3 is TGTGCCAGCAGTTCGGGGGGATTCGACTATGGCTACACCTTC. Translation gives CASSSGGFDYGYTF.